This T cell receptor (beta chain) appears in the sequencing data of a study of early T cells in non-severe SARS-CoV-2 infection. Study-wide findings and caveats: VDJdb matching skewed toward anti-spike CD8 responses, missing private and CD4 specificities.

This clonotype appeared many times. Its specificity is unknown. Individual cDNA molecules received unique molecular identifiers. A single record per CDR3 protein comes from TCRdb applying MiXCR to the 5' RACE reads. The sample has 86,000 or so distinct CDR3 sequences; over 5% are singletons. The germline CDR1 and CDR2 sequences are KGHSH and LQKENI. The CDR3 totals 13 residues. V lost 2 bases and J lost 7, with 9 bases in between. The chain employs TRBV18 and TRBJ2-1, with D hard to call. The receptor was isolated from an adult who was a healthcare worker with PCR-confirmed SARS-CoV-2 infection or an uninfected control (not recorded which). Sample: whole blood. This chain's CDR3 is CASSPIQENEQFF. CDR3 nucleotides: TGTGCCAGCTCACCAATCCAGGAAAATGAGCAGTTCTTC.